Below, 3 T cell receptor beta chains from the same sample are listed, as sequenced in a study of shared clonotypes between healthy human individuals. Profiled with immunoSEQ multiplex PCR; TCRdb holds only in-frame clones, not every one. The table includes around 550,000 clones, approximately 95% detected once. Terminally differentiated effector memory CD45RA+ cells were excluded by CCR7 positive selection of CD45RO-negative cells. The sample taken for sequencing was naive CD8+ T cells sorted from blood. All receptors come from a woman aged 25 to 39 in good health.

The CDR3 loop is CASSLSRRADEQFF. Here the CDR3 DNA reads TGTGCCAGCAGCTTGTCTAGACGAGCGGATGAGCAGTTCTTC. The J gene is TRBJ2-1, the V gene TRBV5-6, with a tentative D call TRBD2 (5 bases). The CDR3 totals 14 residues. Germline CDR1 and CDR2: SGHDT and YYEEEE. Trimming removed 1 base from V and 8 bases from J, with 13 bases in between.

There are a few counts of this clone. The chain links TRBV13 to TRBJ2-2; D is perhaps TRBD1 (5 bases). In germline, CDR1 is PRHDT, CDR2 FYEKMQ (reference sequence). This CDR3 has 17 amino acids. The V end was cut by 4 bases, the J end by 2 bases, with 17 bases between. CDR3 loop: CASSSSFRQINTGELFF. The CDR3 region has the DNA TGTGCCAGCAGCTCCTCCTTCCGACAGATTAACACCGGGGAGCTGTTTTTT.

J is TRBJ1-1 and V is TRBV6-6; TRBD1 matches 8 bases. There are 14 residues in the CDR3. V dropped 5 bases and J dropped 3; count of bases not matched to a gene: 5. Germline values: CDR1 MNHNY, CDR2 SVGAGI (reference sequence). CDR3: CASSDRGGDTEAFF. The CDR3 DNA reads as TGTGCCAGCAGTGACAGGGGAGGGGACACTGAAGCTTTCTTT.